The 25 T cell receptor beta chains presented below share a single source sample, sequenced in a study of T-cell reconstitution after alpha-beta-depleted transplantation in children listed by TCRdb under 2016. The protocol used for the library was PCR. Sequencing was performed on an Illumina HiSeq 2500. TCR libraries were prepared with molecular barcoding, using unique molecular identifiers to normalize TCRbeta repertoire quantification. TCRdb applied fastp at Q25 and MiXCR to the public reads, then kept only in-frame beta chains. Identical CDR3 proteins give one entry, which carries the most common genes and DNA. In this sample the table shows hundreds of thousands of distinct CDR3 sequences, around 14% of which occur a single time. The ten top clones hold roughly 0.84% of the sample. Sample treatment or condition, as interpreted from the label and publication: allogeneic hematopoietic cell transplantation with graft depleted of TCRalphabeta T cells and CD19 B cells.

The sequenced sample was PBMCs, obtained before TCRalphabeta/CD19-depleted stem cell transplant. The receptors were gathered from a girl aged 2-9 years with congenital amegakaryocytic thrombocytopenia, due to receive a stem cell transplant.

In this sample, this clonotype turned up a few times. J is TRBJ2-1 and V is TRBV9; tentative D call: TRBD2 (5 bases). The V gene lost 0 bases and the J gene lost 9 bases, with 19 bases spanning the gap. The CDR3 is 16 residues long. The germline V gene encodes CDR1 SGDLS and CDR2 YYNGEE. The CDR3 is CASSVGLALPSPEQFF. CDR3 nucleotide sequence: TGTGCCAGCAGCGTAGGGCTAGCCCTTCCCAGTCCTGAGCAGTTCTTC. Using reference TRBV9 and TRBJ2-1 for the parts outside the CDR3, the full variable domain is DSGVTQTPKHLITATGQRVTLRCSPRSGDLSVYWYQQSLDQGLQFLIQYYNGEERAKGNILERFSAQQFPDLHSELNLSSLELGDSALYFCASSVGLALPSPEQFFGPGTRLTVL.

The chain combines TRBV10-3 with TRBJ2-1; the D gene is possibly TRBD2 (6 bases). V was clipped by 7 bases and J by 10 bases, with 20 bases between them. The CDR3 is made up of 14 amino acids. Germline V gives CDR1 ENHRY, CDR2 SYGVKD. The CDR3 DNA reads as TGTGCCATCAACTCGGGACTCGGGGATGTGGAGCAGTTCTTC. Translated: CAINSGLGDVEQFF.

This clonotype occurred many times. This chain connects TRBV4-1 to TRBJ2-1; possibly TRBD1 for D (6 bases). CDR3 length: 13 amino acids. Trimming took off 6 bases at V and 9 bases at J, with 15 bases between the two ends. Germline V lookup: CDR1 MGHRA, CDR2 YSYEKL. The CDR3 protein is CASRLETGLEQFF. The CDR3 DNA reads as TGCGCCAGCAGACTCGAGACAGGTCTTGAGCAGTTCTTC.

Notes on this clonotype: This CDR3 fails to terminate in the conserved phenylalanine or tryptophan, so it likely reflects a read error. The chain has TRBV24-1 and TRBJ1-2; D call uncertain. CDR1 and CDR2 (germline): KGHDR, SFDVKD. The CDR3 extends over 11 amino acids. CDR3 amino acids: CATCDWDGYTS. The CDR3 bases are TGTGCCACCTGTGATTGGGATGGCTACACCTCC.

The rearrangement joins TRBV3-1 to TRBJ2-1; TRBD2 matches at 10 bases. Germline V gene sequence: CDR1 LGHDT, CDR2 YNNKEL (reference sequence). The CDR3 is made up of 15 amino acids. V was pared by 6 bases and J by 1 base, with 3 bases of the junction left unmatched. The CDR3 here is CASRPSGSSYNEQFF. The DNA for the CDR3 is TGTGCCAGCAGACCTAGCGGGAGTTCCTACAATGAGCAGTTCTTC.

The CDR3 DNA is TGCAGCGCCTCTCCGCTAGCGGGAGGGCCTTCTGAGACCCAGTACTTC. Translation: CSASPLAGGPSETQYF. The V call is TRBV29-1, the J call TRBJ2-5; 12 bases are shared with TRBD2. This CDR3 contains 16 residues. From germline, CDR1 is SQVTM and CDR2 ANQGSEA. J gave up 5 bases and V 7 bases, and 14 bases lay outside the gene matches.

This clonotype was detected ten times or more. The chain recombines TRBV5-1 with TRBJ2-1; 9 nucleotides match TRBD1. The CDR3 contains 15 residues. V lost 0 bases, J lost 8 bases, and 6 bases stayed unmatched. Germline V gives CDR1 SGHRS, CDR2 YFSETQ. CDR3 bases: TGCGCCAGCAGCTTGGACAGGGGGCTTCTCGATGAGCAGTTCTTC. Translation: CASSLDRGLLDEQFF.

This clonotype appeared a few times. The chain carries TRBV20-1 and TRBJ2-1, with D uncertain. Trimming left V 2 bases short and J 7 bases short, with 12 bases between. CDR3 length: 13 amino acids. Germline values: CDR1 DFQATT, CDR2 SNEGSKA (reference sequence). The CDR3 nucleotides read TGCAGTGCTAGAAGGCTCCTGGGAAATGAGCAGTTCTTC. Protein sequence: CSARRLLGNEQFF.

The genes are TRBV20-1 and TRBJ1-5; 7 bases line up with TRBD1. This CDR3 contains 13 residues. V dropped 5 bases and J dropped 7; count of bases not matched to a gene: 8. Germline V lookup: CDR1 DFQATT, CDR2 SNEGSKA (reference sequence). The CDR3 reads CSALTGITQPQHF. Written as DNA, the CDR3 is TGCAGTGCTTTGACAGGGATAACCCAGCCCCAGCATTTT.

This clonotype was detected only a few times. The chain recombines TRBV20-1 with TRBJ1-2, with no clear D. The length of the CDR3 is 11 residues. Germline V gives CDR1 DFQATT, CDR2 SNEGSKA (reference sequence). Trimming shortened V by 4 bases and J by 5 bases, and 8 bases separated the two germline ends. The CDR3 protein is CSATAGYGYTF. The CDR3 DNA follows: TGCAGTGCTACAGCCGGATATGGCTACACCTTC.

With respect to this clonotype: A much larger clonotype is one base distant, so this may be a read error. The chain links TRBV27 to TRBJ2-7; D perhaps matches TRBD2 (6 bases). Trimming pared 3 bases from V and 7 bases from J, leaving 19 bases between. The CDR3 sequence is 15 residues long. Germline V gene data show CDR1 as MNHEY and CDR2 as SMNVEV (reference sequence). The DNA for the CDR3 is TGTGCCAGCAGTTTCAATCCTAGCGTGAGGCTTGAGCAGTACTTC. Encoded protein: CASSFNPSVRLEQYF.

This clonotype was counted ten times or more. The chain recombines TRBV5-1 with TRBJ2-1, with 7 bases that match TRBD2. This CDR3 has 14 residues. The trim removed 5 bases at V and 7 bases at J, leaving 9 bases unmatched. CDR1 is SGHRS and CDR2 is YFSETQ in the germline V gene. CDR3 residues: CASSWASGRNEQFF. CDR3 DNA: TGCGCCAGCAGTTGGGCTAGCGGAAGAAATGAGCAGTTCTTC.

This clonotype was found a few times. V usage is TRBV10-3 and J usage is TRBJ2-5, with D possibly matching TRBD2 (6 bases). The ends were cut back, 0 bases at V and 2 bases at J, with 7 bases in the middle. This CDR3 spans 14 amino acids. Germline assignment: CDR1 ENHRY and CDR2 SYGVKD. CDR3 in DNA: TGTGCCATCAGTGAGTCCCGGGAGCAAGAGACCCAGTACTTC. Its protein is CAISESREQETQYF.

This clonotype was detected ten times or more. For the CDR3, the DNA is TGTGCCAGCAGTTTGAGGGAGACCCAGTACTTC. It specifies CASSLRETQYF. This chain joins TRBV12-3 or TRBV12-4 and TRBJ2-5; no clear D. The CDR3 has 11 residues. The germline V and J ends were trimmed by 3 bases and 5 bases, with 4 bases remaining between them.

This clonotype has a handful of counts. The chain combines TRBV2 with TRBJ1-2; 8 bases are shared with TRBD1. CDR3 length equals 13 residues. CDR1 SNHLY and CDR2 FYNNEI come from the germline V gene. Trimming took 6 bases from V and 1 from J; bases not matched to a gene: 1. This CDR3 reads CASRDRVNYGYTF. The CDR3 region has the DNA TGTGCCAGCAGGGACAGGGTTAACTATGGCTACACCTTC.

The chain uses TRBV20-1 and TRBJ1-1; D remains ambiguous. V was clipped by 4 bases and J by 0 bases, with 9 bases between them. CDR3 length equals 13 residues. The germline CDR1 and CDR2 sequences are DFQATT and SNEGSKA (reference sequence). The DNA of the CDR3 is TGCAGTGCTAAGACAACTCTGAACACTGAAGCTTTCTTT. Translating gives CSAKTTLNTEAFF.

The rearrangement links TRBV7-9 to TRBJ1-6; D gene ambiguous. Germline lookup yields CDR1 SEHNR and CDR2 FQNEAQ (reference sequence). CDR3 size: 12 residues. V lost 6 bases to trimming and J lost 10 bases, with 10 bases between them. The CDR3 region has the DNA TGTGCCAGCAGTTGGGTATTATCACCCCTCCACTTT. It specifies CASSWVLSPLHF.

This clonotype was picked up many times. The J gene is TRBJ2-7, the V gene TRBV10-3; 8 bases match TRBD2. V trimming: 2 bases; J trimming: 6 bases; junction bases outside the gene matches: 3. The germline gives CDR1 ENHRY, CDR2 SYGVKD. This CDR3 region has 13 residues. The CDR3 nucleotides read TGTGCCATCAGTGAGAATAGCGGGATCGAGCAGTACTTC. It encodes CAISENSGIEQYF.

This clonotype has at least ten counts. This chain uses TRBV7-8 with TRBJ1-5, with 9 bases fitting TRBD1. V trimming: 8 bases; J trimming: 3 bases; junction bases outside the gene matches: 8. The CDR3 has 15 amino acids. From germline, CDR1 is SGHVS and CDR2 FQNEAQ. The chain's CDR3 is CASGLGTGPNQPQHF. For the CDR3, the DNA is TGTGCCAGCGGCCTTGGGACAGGGCCCAATCAGCCCCAGCATTTT.

Ten or more counts support this clonotype. The chain is built from TRBV21-1 and TRBJ2-3. TRBV21-1 is annotated as a pseudogene. This CDR3 spans 10 amino acids. CDR3 residues: CASTHYTQYF. As DNA, the CDR3 is TGTGCCAGCACCCACTATACGCAGTATTTT.

V gene TRBV12-3 or TRBV12-4 combines with J gene TRBJ1-2, with D uncertain. V was clipped by 3 bases and J by 4 bases, with 12 bases between them. The CDR3 sequence is 14 residues long. As DNA, the CDR3 is TGTGCCAGCAGTTTTGGGGATTTGAGCTATGGCTACACCTTC. It specifies CASSFGDLSYGYTF.

This clonotype was picked up a small number of times. The V gene is TRBV12-3 or TRBV12-4, the J gene TRBJ2-2, with TRBD1 as a possible D gene (5 bases). CDR3 size: 16 residues. Trimming removed 3 bases from V and 3 bases from J, with 14 bases in between. The CDR3 region is CASSFGQGVYTGELFF. Here the CDR3 DNA reads TGTGCCAGCAGTTTTGGGCAGGGCGTCTACACCGGGGAGCTGTTTTTT.

This clonotype appeared many times. The V gene is TRBV7-2, the J gene TRBJ2-5, with TRBD2 matching over 12 bases. The CDR3 sequence is 16 residues long. The junction had 9 bases not matched to a gene; V was cut back by 5 bases and J by 5 bases. The germline CDR1 and CDR2 sequences are SGHTA and FQGNSA. CDR3 in amino acids: CASSLRTSGIRETQYF. The CDR3 DNA reads as TGTGCCAGCAGCCTCCGGACTAGCGGGATTCGGGAGACCCAGTACTTC.

V gene TRBV4-1 combines with J gene TRBJ1-6, with D unresolved. The CDR3 sequence is 13 residues long. Germline loops: CDR1 MGHRA, CDR2 YSYEKL. V was pared by 5 bases and J by 8 bases, with 10 bases between. The CDR3 protein is CASSEAPDSPLHF. CDR3 nucleotides: TGCGCCAGCAGCGAAGCCCCGGATTCACCCCTCCACTTT.

The chain uses TRBV5-1 and TRBJ2-7; D gene uncertain. The V and J ends lost 1 base and 3 bases respectively, with 17 bases between them. The germline V gene encodes CDR1 SGHRS and CDR2 YFSETQ. CDR3 length: 16 residues. The CDR3 sequence: CASSLLPPREVYEQYF. CDR3 DNA: TGCGCCAGCAGCTTGCTTCCCCCACGCGAGGTCTACGAGCAGTACTTC.